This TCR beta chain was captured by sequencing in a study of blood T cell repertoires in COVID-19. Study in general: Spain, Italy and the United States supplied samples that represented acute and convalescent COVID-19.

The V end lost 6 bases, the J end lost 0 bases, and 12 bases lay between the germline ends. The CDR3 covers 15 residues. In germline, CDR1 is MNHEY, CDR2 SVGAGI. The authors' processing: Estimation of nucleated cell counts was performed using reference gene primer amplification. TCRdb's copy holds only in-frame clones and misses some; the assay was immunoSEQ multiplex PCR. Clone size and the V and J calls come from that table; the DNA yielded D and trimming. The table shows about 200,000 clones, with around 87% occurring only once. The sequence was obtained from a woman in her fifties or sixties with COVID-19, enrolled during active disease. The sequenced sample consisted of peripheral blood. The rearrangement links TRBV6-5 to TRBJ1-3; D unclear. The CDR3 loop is CASSPVSFSGNTIYF. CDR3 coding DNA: TGTGCCAGCAGCCCAGTTTCGTTCTCTGGAAACACCATATATTTT.